This paragraph reports one T cell receptor (beta chain). Its antigen is not known. CDR3 size: 16 residues. Germline loops: CDR1 MNHEY, CDR2 SVGEGT. V was shortened by 7 bases and J by 3 bases, with 22 bases between the two germline ends. This sample was included in a study of vaccination and CD4 T cells after COVID-19. Specified treatment: approximately 9-day PBMC culture with coronavirus spike peptide pools or control peptides (ViraFEST assay). Sequenced with the Oncomine TCR Beta short-read assay was DNA taken from cultured CD4+ T cells. One entry per CDR3 protein, called by TCRdb with MiXCR from the PCR reads. This sample yields tens of thousands of distinct CDR3 sequences, of which 70% are seen a single time; 8.6% belongs to the top ten.

This clonotype was obtained from a human donor who had recovered from COVID-19. Sequences were obtained from CD4+ T cells from blood, cultured in vitro. The chain employs TRBV6-2 or TRBV6-3 and TRBJ2-7, with D possibly called TRBD1 or TRBD2 (5 bases each). In DNA form, the CDR3 reads TGTGCCAGCAATGGCCCCACAGGAAAGGCGGGCTACGAGCAGTACTTC. It codes for CASNGPTGKAGYEQYF.